This TCR beta chain is drawn from a study of cytomegalovirus exposure and HLA in healthy donors. The V gene lost 5 bases and the J gene lost 4 bases, with 9 bases spanning the gap. This CDR3 has 12 residues. The germline gives CDR1 SGHVS, CDR2 FQNEAQ. 13 Jbeta primers and 60 Vbeta primers were used for the PCR. Using immunoSEQ multiplex PCR, the repertoire was profiled, and TCRdb retains in-frame clones only, with some absent. The repertoire holds around 300,000 clones, with around two thirds as singletons. The sequencing sample was made of PBMCs. This chain links TRBV7-8 with TRBJ2-7; maybe TRBD1 (6 bases). The receptor's source is a female donor in good health and CMV-seronegative. The CDR3 region has the DNA TGTGCCAGCAGCCGGACAGCTTACGAGCAGTACTTC. Encoded protein: CASSRTAYEQYF.